This T cell receptor beta chain was captured in a study of OX40 agonist ivuxolimab in advanced cancers. Context from the whole study: Ivuxolimab was an agonistic, fully human IgG2 monoclonal antibody directed against OX40 (CD134), a costimulatory receptor. Intravenous ivuxolimab was administered to patients every 2 weeks at six dose levels: 0.01, 0.1, 0.3, 1.5, 3 and 10 mg/kg. Of the 50 or so patients in dose escalation, about 20 had hepatocellular carcinoma, around 15 had melanoma, 9 had renal cell carcinoma and 9 had head and neck cancer. A male proportion of around 80% and a mean age of 60 years, ranging from about 20 to 80, were recorded for the dose-escalation cohort. Prior anti-PD-1, anti-PD-L1 or anti-CTLA-4 therapy was permitted, and 40% of dose-escalation patients had received checkpoint inhibitors. Partial responses occurred in three dose-escalation patients, of whom one had hepatocellular carcinoma and two had cutaneous melanoma. Peripheral TCRbeta sequencing aimed to test whether ivuxolimab altered TCR sequence diversity and caused clonal T-cell expansion. The paper describes the monotherapy dose-escalation part (N = 52 patients) of the phase I trial of ivuxolimab.

This clone occurred a few times. There is no known antigen for this receptor. No base-level quality is on record; no much larger clone is a single base apart. Patients with a history of autoimmune disease or receiving systemic immunosuppression were excluded from the trial. Peripheral blood for TCR sequencing was collected from all dose cohorts at baseline, on cycle 4 day 1, and on cycle 7 day 1. Samples came from an open-label, multicenter, first-in-human phase I dose-escalation trial of ivuxolimab. Adults with locally advanced or metastatic melanoma, renal cell, hepatocellular, or head and neck squamous cell carcinoma were enrolled in the trial. Before TCR sequencing, CD4+ T cells and CD8+ T cells were sorted from peripheral blood as separate populations. Overall study results and their limits: Low levels of normalized T-cell clonal expansion were also shown by some nonresponding patients. Clonal expansion of both CD4+ and CD8+ blood T cells was observed from baseline to week 6 at doses 0.1 to 3.0 mg/kg. After ivuxolimab, more expanded clones were found on average in CD8+ T cells than in CD4+ T cells. Partial responders in the 0.1-3.0 mg/kg groups had among the lowest normalized peripheral clonal expansion, especially among CD8+ T cells. Which antigens the clonally expanded peripheral T cells were specific for was not determined.

V was cut back by 0 bases and J by 1 base, leaving a gap of 6 bases between them. The CDR1 and CDR2 encoded by the germline V gene (reference sequence) are GTSNPN and SVGIG. Measured from the cysteine to the phenylalanine, the CDR3 is 13 residues long. The retained sequence is limited to the CDR3, 39 bases, with the frame set at the first base. For sequencing of the TCRbeta CDR3 region, genomic DNA was extracted from the sorted cells. TCRbeta CDR3 regions were sequenced using the immunoSEQ Assay. In TCRdb, the immuneACCESS table is reduced to in-frame sequences with V and J assigned. These tables do not hold every clone; where another copy was compared, an unresolved V gene accounts for under half, and the others remain unexplained. The sample table contains tens of thousands of clones; only one count was recorded for about 83% of them. Roughly 19% of the sample belongs to the ten largest clones.

The rearrangement joined TRBV30 to TRBJ1-1, with no reliable assignment of the D segment. The sample consisted of CD4+ or CD8+ T cells sorted from blood, taken in a trial of the OX40 agonist ivuxolimab. This TCR derives from an adult with an advanced solid tumor such as melanoma, head and neck, liver or kidney cancer. The CDR3 region: CAWSVLENTEAFF. The sequenced DNA is TGTGCCTGGAGTGTACTTGAGAACACTGAAGCTTTCTTT. When the CDR3 is completed using the reference TRBV30 and TRBJ1-1 genes on either side, the full variable domain is SQTIHQWPATLVQPVGSPLSLECTVEGTSNPNLYWYRQAAGRGLQLLFYSVGIGQISSEVPQNLSASRPQDRQFILSSKKLLLSDSGFYLCAWSVLENTEAFFGQGTRLTVV.